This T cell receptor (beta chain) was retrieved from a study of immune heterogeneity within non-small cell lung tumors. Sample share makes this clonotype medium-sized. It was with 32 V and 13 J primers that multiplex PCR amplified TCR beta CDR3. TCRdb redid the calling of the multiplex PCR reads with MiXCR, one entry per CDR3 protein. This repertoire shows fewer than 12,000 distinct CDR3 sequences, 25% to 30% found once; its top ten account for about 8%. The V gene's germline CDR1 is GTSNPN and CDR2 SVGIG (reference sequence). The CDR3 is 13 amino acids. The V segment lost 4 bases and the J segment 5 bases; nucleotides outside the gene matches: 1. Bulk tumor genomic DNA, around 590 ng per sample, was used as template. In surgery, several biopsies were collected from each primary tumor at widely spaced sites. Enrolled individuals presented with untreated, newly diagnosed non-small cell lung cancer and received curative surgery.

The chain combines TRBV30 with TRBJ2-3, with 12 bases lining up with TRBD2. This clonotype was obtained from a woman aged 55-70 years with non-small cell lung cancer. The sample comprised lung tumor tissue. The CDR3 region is CAWKLAGGDTQYF. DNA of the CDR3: TGTGCCTGGAAACTAGCGGGAGGAGATACGCAGTATTTT.